These 9 T cell receptor beta chains came from one sample sequenced in a study of early T cells in non-severe SARS-CoV-2 infection. TCRdb independently ran MiXCR on the 5' RACE reads; one entry per CDR3 protein. The sample lists 55,000 or so distinct CDR3 sequences; roughly 11% were seen once. Sequencing was carried out using whole blood. The receptors shown here come from an adult who was a healthcare worker with PCR-confirmed SARS-CoV-2 infection or an uninfected control (not recorded which).

The chain links TRBV12-3 or TRBV12-4 to TRBJ2-2, with a weak D call TRBD2 (5 bases). The V and J ends lost 5 bases and 1 base respectively, with 11 bases between them. This CDR3 spans 15 amino acids. CDR3 DNA: TGTGCCAGCAGTCGAGGGCCGAAGAACACCGGGGAGCTGTTTTTT. It yields the protein CASSRGPKNTGELFF.

The rearrangement links TRBV3-1 to TRBJ1-6; D might be TRBD1 (6 bases). Trimming shortened V by 1 base and J by 6 bases, and 7 bases separated the two germline ends. CDR1 is LGHDT, CDR2 YNNKEL, per germline (reference sequence). The CDR3 extends over 14 amino acids. CDR3 residues: CASSQGQVNSPLHF. The CDR3 DNA follows: TGTGCCAGCAGCCAAGGACAGGTTAATTCACCCCTCCACTTT.

This clonotype was found many times. The chain uses TRBV6-1 and TRBJ2-6, with D perhaps given as TRBD1 or TRBD2 (5 bases each). Germline V CDR1 and CDR2: MNHNS, SASEGT. The CDR3 covers 18 residues. V lost 5 bases and J lost 1, with 18 bases in between. CDR3 protein: CASSPRVTGPSGANVLTF. CDR3 sequence (DNA): TGTGCCAGCAGTCCGAGGGTAACAGGCCCTTCTGGGGCCAACGTCCTGACTTTC.

This clonotype was observed at least ten times. The chain is built from TRBV6-6 and TRBJ2-3, with D possibly being TRBD2 (5 bases). The CDR3 totals 16 residues. Germline-derived CDR1 and CDR2 are MNHNY and SVGAGI (reference sequence). Trimming pared 2 bases from V and 2 bases from J, leaving 14 bases between. The CDR3 is CASSYPLGGPTDTQYF. DNA for the CDR3: TGTGCCAGCAGTTACCCCCTCGGCGGGCCCACAGATACGCAGTATTTT.

This clonotype showed up many times. The chain is built from TRBV3-1 and TRBJ2-5; D call uncertain. Germline V gives CDR1 LGHDT, CDR2 YNNKEL (reference sequence). This CDR3 spans 14 amino acids. The V gene lost 2 bases and the J gene lost 4 bases, with 11 bases spanning the gap. The CDR3 protein is CASSQRGGIETQYF. The DNA of the CDR3 is TGTGCCAGCAGCCAAAGAGGTGGTATAGAGACCCAGTACTTC.

This clonotype has at least ten counts. The CDR3 region has the DNA TGTGCCAGCAGCGTAGCCGGGACTAGCAGCTACAATGAGCAGTTCTTC. Its protein product is CASSVAGTSSYNEQFF. The V and J genes are TRBV7-3 and TRBJ2-1; TRBD2 matches 9 bases. V lost 5 bases and J lost 3; bases outside the gene matches: 8. CDR3 length equals 16 residues. Looked up from germline, CDR1 is SGHTA and CDR2 is FQGTGA.

This clonotype was counted a few times. The chain couples TRBV9 to TRBJ2-3, with D possibly matching TRBD2 (6 bases). V lost 2 bases to trimming and J lost 0 bases, with 13 bases between them. The CDR3 length is 16 residues. From germline, CDR1 is SGDLS and CDR2 YYNGEE. CDR3 nucleotides: TGTGCCAGCAGCGTTAGGGGAGGTTCTAGCACAGATACGCAGTATTTT. Protein product: CASSVRGGSSTDTQYF.

This clonotype has a handful of counts. The rearrangement uses TRBV28 and TRBJ2-7, with 7 bases fitting TRBD1. CDR1 and CDR2 from the germline V gene are MDHEN and SYDVKM. CDR3 size: 11 residues. The CDR3 loop is CSTGTAYEQYF. DNA for the CDR3: TGTTCGACAGGGACAGCCTACGAGCAGTACTTC.

This clonotype was found many times. This chain links TRBV29-1 with TRBJ2-7; TRBD2 agrees at 14 bases. The germline V gene encodes CDR1 SQVTM and CDR2 ANQGSEA. The trim removed 7 bases at V and 7 bases at J, leaving 6 bases unmatched. The CDR3 is 13 amino acids. The CDR3 region is CSAGTSGSLEQYF. The CDR3 bases are TGCAGCGCCGGGACTAGCGGGAGTTTGGAGCAGTACTTC.